Below, 20 T cell receptor beta chains from the same sample are listed, as sequenced in a study of blood T cells in healthy people across ages (dated by TCRdb to the mid-2010s). Library construction relied on 5' RACE. TCRdb shows the sequencer as Illumina HiSeq 2500. The second PCR ran for about 6 to 11 cycles and used a J-beta primer mix along with a sample-barcoded 5' primer. TCRdb cleaned the public reads at Q25 with fastp, built clones with MiXCR and kept in-frame beta chains. Entries that share a CDR3 protein sequence are merged under the most common genes and DNA. Counted in this sample were around 700,000 distinct CDR3 sequences; around 25% of them appeared once. Under 10% of the sample belongs to the ten largest clones. The data also belong to a second study, concerning T cells of mothers and their children.

The sample consisted of blood. These receptors were taken from a boy younger than 18 in good health.

This clonotype was observed a handful of times. The chain uses TRBV7-2 and TRBJ2-3; 10 bases are a match to TRBD1. CDR3 size: 14 residues. Germline CDR1 is SGHTA and CDR2 is FQGNSA. Unmatched junction bases numbered 3, after V lost 4 bases and J lost 5 bases. The CDR3 DNA reads as TGTGCCAGCAGCTCGAGGACAGGGGGAGATACGCAGTATTTT. The encoded protein is CASSSRTGGDTQYF.

The chain carries TRBV5-1 and TRBJ2-2; D may be TRBD1 or TRBD2 (6 bases each). CDR3 length equals 15 residues. CDR1 and CDR2 (germline): SGHRS, YFSETQ. Trimming removed 7 bases from V and 4 bases from J, with 17 bases in between. The DNA for the CDR3 is TGCGCCAGCGCCCTTGGGGGGCATGGCACCGGGGAGCTGTTTTTT. Its protein product is CASALGGHGTGELFF.

This clonotype was seen a few times. The genes are TRBV5-1 and TRBJ1-2, with 8 bases aligning to TRBD1. Germline CDR1 is SGHRS and CDR2 is YFSETQ. V lost 1 base and J lost 3; bases outside the gene matches: 5. The CDR3 is 15 residues long. The CDR3 region has the DNA TGCGCCAGCAGCTTGTCGCAGGGGGCCCACTATGGCTACACCTTC. This gives the protein CASSLSQGAHYGYTF.

The V gene is TRBV27, the J gene TRBJ1-3, with a possible D match to TRBD1 (6 bases). Germline V gene sequence: CDR1 MNHEY, CDR2 SMNVEV (reference sequence). Trimming cost V 6 bases and J 4 bases, with 16 bases left between them. The CDR3 runs to 15 residues. CDR3 in amino acids: CASRSSGVGGNTIYF. DNA for the CDR3: TGTGCCAGCAGATCCTCAGGGGTAGGAGGAAACACCATATATTTT.

This clonotype was counted once. This may be a read error: a much more frequent sequence differs by one nucleotide. The CDR3, as DNA: TGTGCCAGCAGTAGGGACGGGAATGAGCTGTTCTTC. It yields the protein CASSRDGNELFF. This chain uses TRBV6-6 with TRBJ2-5; D may be TRBD1 or TRBD2 (5 bases each). Per germline, CDR1 MNHNY and CDR2 SVGAGI (reference sequence). The CDR3 length is 12 residues.

This clonotype was detected a few times. The rearrangement joins TRBV14 to TRBJ2-3, with a tentative D call TRBD2 (5 bases). Between the trimmed V and J ends, which lost 5 bases and 5 bases, there was a span of 17 bases. The CDR3 consists of 15 residues. The V gene's germline CDR1 is SGHDN and CDR2 FVKESK. CDR3 coding DNA: TGTGCCAGCAGCTACAATTTGCCGGCGGGAGATACGCAGTATTTT. Protein: CASSYNLPAGDTQYF.

The rearrangement joins TRBV6-5 to TRBJ2-5; D is perhaps TRBD1 (6 bases). CDR3 size: 14 residues. Looked up from germline, CDR1 is MNHEY and CDR2 is SVGAGI. Deletions cut 7 bases from V and 2 bases from J, with 14 bases between. CDR3 in amino acids: CASKSDSPQETQYF. The CDR3 DNA reads as TGTGCCAGCAAGTCGGACAGTCCTCAAGAGACCCAGTACTTC.

This clonotype was counted a few times. This chain links TRBV28 with TRBJ2-4, with D perhaps matching TRBD1 (6 bases). The V and J ends lost 11 bases and 7 bases respectively, with 12 bases between them. CDR3 size: 11 residues. The V gene's germline CDR1 is MDHEN and CDR2 SYDVKM. This chain's CDR3 is CAAGEMNIQYF. The CDR3 DNA sequence: TGTGCCGCAGGGGAGATGAACATTCAGTACTTC.

Ten or more counts support this clonotype. V gene TRBV5-1 combines with J gene TRBJ2-3; 7 bases line up with TRBD2. Germline CDR1 SGHRS, CDR2 YFSETQ. Trimming took 1 base from V and 3 from J; bases not matched to a gene: 2. This CDR3 region has 14 residues. The CDR3 nucleotides are TGCGCCAGCAGCTTGCCCGGGGGGACAGATACGCAGTATTTT. It yields the protein CASSLPGGTDTQYF.

This sequence joins TRBV12-3 or TRBV12-4 and TRBJ2-5; either TRBD1 or TRBD2 may supply D (6 bases each). The CDR3 extends over 14 amino acids. V gave up 6 bases and J gave up 5 bases, with 16 bases separating them. In DNA form, the CDR3 reads TGTGCCAGCAGCCTGATGGGGGGCGGGGAGACCCAGTACTTC. Protein: CASSLMGGGETQYF.

This chain links TRBV7-2 with TRBJ2-5; perhaps TRBD2 as D (5 bases). The J call may not be correct, given that the DNA end is closer to TRBJ2-1. This CDR3 is 13 amino acids long. Per germline, CDR1 SGHTA and CDR2 FQGNSA. The CDR3 region has the DNA TGTGCCAGCAGCCCCCGGGAACCAAACCGCCAGTTCTTC. This codes for CASSPREPNRQFF.

This clonotype was detected only a few times. This chain connects TRBV19 to TRBJ1-1; TRBD1 matches at 10 bases. This CDR3 has 17 amino acids. Germline CDR1 reads LNHDA; CDR2 reads SQIVND (reference sequence). V was pared by 5 bases and J by 1 base, with 10 bases of the junction left unmatched. The CDR3 DNA is TGTGCCAGTAGTGCCCCCGCTAGGACAGGGGGGAACACTGAAGCTTTCTTT. Its protein is CASSAPARTGGNTEAFF.

The gene calls are TRBV3-1 and TRBJ2-5; maybe TRBD2 (6 bases). The CDR3 totals 14 residues. V was trimmed by 8 bases and J by 4 bases, leaving 17 bases between them. Germline assignment: CDR1 LGHDT and CDR2 YNNKEL (reference sequence). This CDR3 is CASGRRGLGETQYF. The CDR3, as DNA: TGTGCCAGCGGCAGGCGGGGTCTGGGAGAGACCCAGTACTTC.

The rearrangement joins TRBV4-1 to TRBJ1-4, with D possibly being TRBD1 (5 bases). V gave up 1 base and J gave up 8 bases, with 11 bases separating them. This CDR3 spans 14 amino acids. The germline gives CDR1 MGHRA, CDR2 YSYEKL. This chain's CDR3 is CASSQVGEGEKLFF. The CDR3 nucleotides are TGCGCCAGCAGCCAAGTGGGCGAGGGGGAAAAACTGTTTTTT.

The chain recombines TRBV7-3 with TRBJ2-5; D is unclear. The J call may be in error: the DNA end matches TRBJ2-1 better. The CDR3 runs to 14 residues. Germline V gene data show CDR1 as SGHTA and CDR2 as FQGTGA. The CDR3 bases are TGTGCCAGCAGCTTACAACCCCTGACGGATGAGCAGTTCTTC. It specifies CASSLQPLTDEQFF.

This clonotype came up a few times. CDR3: CASSFLVAGGLTYEQYF. DNA for the CDR3: TGTGCCAGCAGTTTTTTAGTAGCGGGGGGCCTGACCTACGAGCAGTACTTC. The rearrangement joins TRBV28 to TRBJ2-7; 10 nucleotides agree with TRBD2. The length of the CDR3 is 17 residues. Germline lookup yields CDR1 MDHEN and CDR2 SYDVKM. Trimming cost V 3 bases and J 2 bases; bases outside gene matches: 10.

This clonotype was counted a few times. The chain joins TRBV27 to TRBJ2-1, with TRBD1 identical over 8 bases. The J call may be mistaken, given a closer DNA end match to TRBJ2-7. Germline lookup yields CDR1 MNHEY and CDR2 SMNVEV (reference sequence). The CDR3 length is 14 residues. The CDR3 nucleotides read TGTGCCAGCAGTTTGAACAGGGGGGAGTACGAGCAGTACTTC. Translating gives CASSLNRGEYEQYF.

This clonotype came up a few times. The chain is built from TRBV7-2 and TRBJ2-3; 13 bases line up with TRBD2. The CDR3 has 15 residues. V lost 7 bases to trimming and J lost 7 bases; unmatched junction nucleotides: 8. The germline V gene has CDR1 SGHTA and CDR2 FQGNSA. The CDR3 loop reads CASISTSGGPHTQYF. In nucleotides, the CDR3 is TGTGCCAGCATCTCGACTAGCGGGGGGCCCCATACGCAGTATTTT.

In its sample, this clonotype was seen a few times. The chain combines TRBV20-1 with TRBJ2-5; D not certain. This CDR3 contains 14 residues. Trimming removed 6 bases at V and 5 bases at J, with 19 bases between. Germline V gene data show CDR1 as DFQATT and CDR2 as SNEGSKA (reference sequence). In nucleotides, the CDR3 is TGCAGTGCCGTCTCGGTTTCCAGCAGGGAGACCCAGTACTTC. It is translated as CSAVSVSSRETQYF.

This chain connects TRBV6-5 to TRBJ1-2; no clear D gene. CDR1 is MNHEY, CDR2 SVGAGI, per germline. The CDR3 consists of 15 residues. V was cut by 5 bases and J by 6 bases, with 19 bases left in between. The CDR3 DNA reads as TGTGCCAGCAGTCGCAGTCACCAAGGAAGCGATGGCTACACCTTC. Its protein is CASSRSHQGSDGYTF.